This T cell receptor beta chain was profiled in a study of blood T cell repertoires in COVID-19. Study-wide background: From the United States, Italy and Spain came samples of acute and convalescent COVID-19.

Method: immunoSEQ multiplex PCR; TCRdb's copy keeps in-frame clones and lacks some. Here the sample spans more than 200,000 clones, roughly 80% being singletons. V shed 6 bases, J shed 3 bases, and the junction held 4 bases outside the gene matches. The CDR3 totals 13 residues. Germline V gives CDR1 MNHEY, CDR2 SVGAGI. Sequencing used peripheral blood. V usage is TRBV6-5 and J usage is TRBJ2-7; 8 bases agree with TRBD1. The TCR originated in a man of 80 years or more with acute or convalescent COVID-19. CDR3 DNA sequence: TGTGCCAGCAGAGGGACAGGCGGCTACGAGCAGTACTTC. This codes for CASRGTGGYEQYF.